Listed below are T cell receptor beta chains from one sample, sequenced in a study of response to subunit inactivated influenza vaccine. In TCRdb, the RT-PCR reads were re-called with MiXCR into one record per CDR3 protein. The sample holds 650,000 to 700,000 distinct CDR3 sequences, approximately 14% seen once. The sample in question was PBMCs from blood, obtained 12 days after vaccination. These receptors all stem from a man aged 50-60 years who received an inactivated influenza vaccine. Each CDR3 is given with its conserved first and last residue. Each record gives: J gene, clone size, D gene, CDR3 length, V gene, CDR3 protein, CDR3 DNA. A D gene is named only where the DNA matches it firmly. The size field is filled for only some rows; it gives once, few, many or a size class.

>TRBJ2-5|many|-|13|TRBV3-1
CASSPRSEGTQYF
TGTGCCAGCAGCCCACGTTCGGAGGGGACCCAGTACTTC
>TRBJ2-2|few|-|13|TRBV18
CASSPSTTGELFF
TGTGCCAGCTCACCCTCTACCACCGGGGAGCTGTTTTTT
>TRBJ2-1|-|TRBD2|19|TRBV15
CATSRERPTGTSYYNEQFF
TGTGCCACCAGCAGAGAACGTCCCACCGGGACTAGCTACTACAATGAGCAGTTCTTC
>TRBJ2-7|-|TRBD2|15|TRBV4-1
CASSQVPAGGFEQYF
TGCGCCAGCAGCCAAGTTCCAGCGGGGGGGTTCGAGCAGTACTTC
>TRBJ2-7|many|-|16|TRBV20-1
CSARDGDLKSSYEQYF
TGCAGTGCTAGAGATGGGGACCTGAAAAGCTCCTACGAGCAGTACTTC
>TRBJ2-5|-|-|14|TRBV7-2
CASSKRMTVETQYF
TGTGCCAGCAGCAAACGGATGACAGTAGAGACCCAGTACTTC
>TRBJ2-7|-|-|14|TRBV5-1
CASSLDSDTYEQYF
TGCGCCAGCAGCTTGGACAGTGACACCTACGAGCAGTACTTC
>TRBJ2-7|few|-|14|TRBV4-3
CASSQGPGTSEQYF
TGCGCCAGCAGCCAAGGGCCGGGAACCTCCGAGCAGTACTTC
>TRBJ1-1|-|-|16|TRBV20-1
CCARDHGGLVVTEAFF
TGCTGTGCTAGAGATCATGGGGGGCTTGTCGTCACTGAAGCTTTCTTT
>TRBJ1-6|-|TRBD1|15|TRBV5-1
CASSLDRGRNSPLHF
TGCGCCAGCAGCTTGGACAGGGGAAGGAATTCACCCCTCCACTTT
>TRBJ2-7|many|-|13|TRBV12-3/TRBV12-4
CASSPGIRYEQYF
TGTGCCAGCAGTCCCGGGATCAGGTACGAGCAGTACTTC
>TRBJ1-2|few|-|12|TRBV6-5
CASSAGTYGYTF
TGTGCCAGCAGTGCCGGGACGTATGGCTACACCTTC
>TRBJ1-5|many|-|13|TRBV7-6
CASSLGPDQPQHF
TGTGCCAGCAGCTTAGGCCCCGATCAGCCCCAGCATTTT